This T cell receptor beta chain was found in a study of PD-1 blockade in classical Hodgkin lymphoma. About the research overall: Nivolumab dosed at 3 mg/kg went to patients intravenously every 2 weeks.

The CDR3 length is 14 residues. V gave up 6 bases and J gave up 1 base, with 12 bases separating them. Per the germline V gene, CDR1 is KGHSH and CDR2 is LQKENI. Produced via immunoSEQ multiplex PCR; TCRdb's table is partial and in-frame only. The sample lists 20,000 to 25,000 clones, roughly three quarters occurring once. No patient escaped relapse after autologous stem cell transplantation, and brentuximab vedotin exposure varied. Best outcomes ranged across complete response, partial response and progressive disease. The chain uses TRBV18 and TRBJ1-2, with D maybe TRBD1 (6 bases). The material sequenced was peripheral blood mononuclear cells (PBMCs), taken at baseline. This receptor was taken from a human donor with classical Hodgkin lymphoma. The CDR3 here is CASSGQTNNYGYTF. In DNA form, the CDR3 reads TGTGCCAGCTCTGGACAGACTAATAACTATGGCTACACCTTC.